The 19 T cell receptor beta chains below all came from one sample that was sequenced in a study of shared clonotypes between healthy human individuals. Sequencing was performed with immunoSEQ multiplex PCR; in TCRdb, only in-frame clones are kept and a portion is missing. The sample lists fewer than 550,000 clones, 75% to 80% occurring once. Sequenced input: PBMCs. Receptors were obtained from a woman aged 40-49 years in good health. Some clones in this sample may be carry-over from other donors' samples.

A single count supports this clone. This sequence joins TRBV7-9 and TRBJ2-7; no definite D call. The length of the CDR3 is 14 residues. V was cut by 2 bases and J by 4 bases, with 12 bases left in between. The V gene's germline CDR1 is SEHNR and CDR2 FQNEAQ (reference sequence). This CDR3 reads CASSLRWGSYEQYF. The CDR3 nucleotides read TGTGCCAGCAGCTTAAGGTGGGGATCTTACGAGCAGTACTTC.

This clone turned up a few times. CDR3 DNA: TGTGCCAGCAGTTTTGGGAACCGAGGAAAACTGTTTTTT. Translation gives CASSFGNRGKLFF. The chain has TRBV2 and TRBJ1-4; no clear D. Between the trimmed V and J ends, which lost 5 bases and 10 bases, there was a span of 14 bases. CDR1 is SNHLY and CDR2 is FYNNEI in the germline V gene. This CDR3 spans 13 amino acids.

Many counts were recorded for this clone. The chain combines TRBV28 with TRBJ2-1; 11 bases match TRBD2. V shed 3 bases, J shed 4 bases, and the junction held 11 bases outside the gene matches. CDR1 is MDHEN and CDR2 is SYDVKM in the germline V gene. The CDR3 is 18 amino acids. In DNA form, the CDR3 reads TGTGCCAGCAGTTTGACGGGTAGCGGGAGGGTCGGTTACAATGAGCAGTTCTTC. Its protein product is CASSLTGSGRVGYNEQFF.

This clone showed up just once. The CDR3 carries no conserved terminal phenylalanine or tryptophan, so it likely arises from a read error. This rearrangement joins TRBV7-9 to TRBJ2-7; unclear D gene. Germline lookup yields CDR1 SEHNR and CDR2 FQNEAQ (reference sequence). Trimming left V 5 bases short and J 3 bases short, with 17 bases between. The CDR3 spans 15 residues. The DNA for the CDR3 is TGTGCCAGCAGCGGTCTCCGGCCCGGTAACTACGAGCAGTACCTC. Amino acids: CASSGLRPGNYEQYL.

This chain uses TRBV19 with TRBJ2-7; a weak D match, TRBD1 (5 bases). The CDR3 is 13 amino acids. Germline-derived CDR1 and CDR2 are LNHDA and SQIVND (reference sequence). V was shortened by 4 bases and J by 3 bases, with 10 bases between the two germline ends. CDR3 protein: CASSTTVYYEQYF. CDR3 coding DNA: TGTGCCAGTAGTACGACAGTATACTACGAGCAGTACTTC.

The chain recombines TRBV11-3 with TRBJ2-1; D not certain. The V gene lost 3 bases and the J gene lost 4 bases, with 10 bases spanning the gap. Germline CDR1 reads SGHNT; CDR2 reads YENEEA. The CDR3 runs to 14 residues. This CDR3 reads CASSFGSNYNEQFF. The DNA for the CDR3 is TGTGCCAGCAGCTTCGGTAGCAATTACAATGAGCAGTTCTTC.

The chain links TRBV28 to TRBJ1-2, with 10 positions matching TRBD1. Germline CDR1 reads MDHEN; CDR2 reads SYDVKM. The V gene end was trimmed by 6 bases and the J gene end by 7 bases; junction bases not matched to a gene: 14. The CDR3 is 16 amino acids. CDR3 bases: TGTGCCAGCAGGATGAGGGGCCTTGGGACAGGGGCTGGCTACACCTTC. Amino acid sequence: CASRMRGLGTGAGYTF.

The rearrangement links TRBV2 to TRBJ2-2, with 7 bases identical to TRBD1. V lost 7 bases and J lost 3; bases outside the gene matches: 8. Germline values: CDR1 SNHLY, CDR2 FYNNEI. This CDR3 is 15 amino acids long. CDR3 loop: CASKTEGGYTGELFF. DNA of the CDR3: TGTGCCAGCAAGACCGAAGGGGGCTACACCGGGGAGCTGTTTTTT.

This clone was seen more than once but under ten times. This rearrangement joins TRBV29-1 to TRBJ1-1; possibly TRBD1 for D (5 bases). V dropped 3 bases and J dropped 4 bases, with 6 bases sitting between them. The CDR3 runs to 11 residues. Germline V gene lookup returns CDR1 SQVTM and CDR2 ANQGSEA. The CDR3 DNA follows: TGCAGCGTTGAGCAGGGCACTGAAGCTTTCTTT. It codes for CSVEQGTEAFF.

For this clone: A read error is likely here: a far larger clone is one base away. The chain links TRBV2 to TRBJ2-7; TRBD1 agrees at 9 bases. Looked up from germline, CDR1 is SNHLY and CDR2 is FYNNEI. There are 12 residues in the CDR3. V lost 8 bases and J lost 3; bases outside the gene matches: 2. CDR3 amino acids: CASGTGNYEQYF. CDR3 DNA: TGTGCCAGCGGGACAGGGAACTACGAGCAGTACTTC.

This chain links TRBV10-3 with TRBJ2-7, with 7 bases identical to TRBD2. With V trimmed by 0 bases and J by 3 bases, 2 bases remained unmatched. This CDR3 comprises 14 residues. Germline V gives CDR1 ENHRY, CDR2 SYGVKD. CDR3 sequence reads: CAISESPGGYEQYF. As DNA, the CDR3 is TGTGCCATCAGTGAGTCCCCGGGAGGCTACGAGCAGTACTTC.

The chain has TRBV10-3 and TRBJ2-7; TRBD1 matches at 10 bases. Losses at the gene ends were 7 bases for V and 3 bases for J; bases not matched to a gene: 3. This CDR3 is built from 13 residues. Germline assignment: CDR1 ENHRY and CDR2 SYGVKD. The CDR3 nucleotides are TGTGCCATCACCCGGGACAGGGGCTACGAGCAGTACTTC. The encoded protein is CAITRDRGYEQYF.

This chain links TRBV4-1 with TRBJ2-3; 9 bases map to TRBD2. This CDR3 comprises 16 residues. Trimming cost V 3 bases and J 6 bases; bases outside gene matches: 10. Germline V gene lookup returns CDR1 MGHRA and CDR2 YSYEKL. The CDR3 sequence: CASSHQPGLAKDTQYF. CDR3 sequence (DNA): TGCGCCAGCAGCCACCAGCCGGGACTAGCAAAGGATACGCAGTATTTT.

The chain has TRBV7-3 and TRBJ2-1; D gene unclear. Trimming cost V 1 base and J 5 bases, with 12 bases left between them. From germline, CDR1 is SGHTA and CDR2 FQGTGA. The CDR3 consists of 15 residues. As DNA, the CDR3 is TGTGCCAGCAGCTTAATGGGGAATTCGGACAATGAGCAGTTCTTC. Translating it yields CASSLMGNSDNEQFF.

The V and J genes are TRBV30 and TRBJ2-1; TRBD2 might be the D (5 bases). CDR3 length: 15 amino acids. V was shortened by 4 bases and J by 2 bases, with 15 bases between the two germline ends. Looked up from germline, CDR1 is GTSNPN and CDR2 is SVGIG (reference sequence). CDR3 in DNA: TGTGCCTGGAAAGTACGGCTAGCAGCCTACAATGAGCAGTTCTTC. Translating it yields CAWKVRLAAYNEQFF.

In nucleotides, the CDR3 is TGTGCCAGCAGCCCCACCGGGGAGCTGTTTTTT. Residues: CASSPTGELFF. The gene calls are TRBV7-9 and TRBJ2-2; D uncertain. In germline, CDR1 is SEHNR, CDR2 FQNEAQ (reference sequence). The length of the CDR3 is 11 residues. The V end was cut by 5 bases, the J end by 4 bases, with 2 bases between.

Comments on this clone: A read error may explain this, as a much larger clone is one base away. Within the sample, other DNA sequences also encode this same CDR3. The chain joins TRBV7-2 to TRBJ2-7; D call uncertain. With 5 bases removed from V and 4 bases from J, the gap between germline ends came to 6 bases. Germline lookup yields CDR1 SGHTA and CDR2 FQGNSA. The CDR3 covers 11 residues. Here the CDR3 reads CASSPGYEQYF. For the CDR3, the DNA is TGTGCCAGCAGCCCGGGTTACGAGCAGTACTTC. The variable domain in full, with the rest retrieved from reference TRBV7-2 and TRBJ2-7, is GAGVSQSPSNKVTEKGKDVELRCDPISGHTALYWYRQSLGQGLEFLIYFQGNSAPDKSGLPSDRFSAERTGGSVSTLTIQRTQQEDSAVYLCASSPGYEQYFGPGTRLTVT.

This chain connects TRBV6-6 to TRBJ2-2, with 12 positions matching TRBD2. The CDR3 totals 14 residues. Trimming took 6 bases from V and 7 from J; bases not matched to a gene: 3. Germline loops: CDR1 MNHNY, CDR2 SVGAGI (reference sequence). CDR3 sequence (DNA): TGTGCCAGCAGGAGGGGACTAGCGGGCGGGGAGCTGTTTTTT. Protein product: CASRRGLAGGELFF.

A single count supports this clone. The chain joins TRBV7-8 to TRBJ2-2; maybe TRBD1 (8 bases). CDR3 length: 17 residues. V lost 7 bases, J lost 6 bases, and 24 bases lay in between. Germline V gene sequence: CDR1 SGHVS, CDR2 FQNEAQ. In DNA form, the CDR3 reads TGTGCCAGCACCCGTAGGGCTGATACAGGGGGGGCCGGGGAGCTGTTTTTT. This translates into CASTRRADTGGAGELFF.